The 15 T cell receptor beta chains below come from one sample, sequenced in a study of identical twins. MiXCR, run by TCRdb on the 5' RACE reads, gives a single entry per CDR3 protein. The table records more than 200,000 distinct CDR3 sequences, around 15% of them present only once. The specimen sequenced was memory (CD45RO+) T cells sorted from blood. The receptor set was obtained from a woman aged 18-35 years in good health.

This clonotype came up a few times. The CDR3 nucleotides read TGTGCCAGCAGGGACAGGGGGCGAAGAGAAAAACTGTTTTTT. Its protein is CASRDRGRREKLFF. This rearrangement joins TRBV27 to TRBJ1-4, with 11 bases matching TRBD1. V lost 6 bases to trimming and J lost 8 bases; unmatched junction nucleotides: 5. Germline assignment: CDR1 MNHEY and CDR2 SMNVEV (reference sequence). CDR3 length: 14 amino acids. Looking up the rest from reference TRBV27 and TRBJ1-4 gives the full variable domain: EAQVTQNPRYLITVTGKKLTVTCSQNMNHEYMSWYRQDPGLGLRQIYYSMNVEVTDKGDVPEGYKVSRKEKRNFPLILESPSPNQTSLYFCASRDRGRREKLFFGSGTQLSVL.

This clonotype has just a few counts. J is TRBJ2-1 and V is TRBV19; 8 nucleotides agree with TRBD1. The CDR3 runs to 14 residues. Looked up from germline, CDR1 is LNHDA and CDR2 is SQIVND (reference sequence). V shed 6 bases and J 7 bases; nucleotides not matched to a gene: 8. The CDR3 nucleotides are TGTGCCAGTAGCCGGGCGGACAGGGTAAATGAGCAGTTCTTC. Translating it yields CASSRADRVNEQFF.

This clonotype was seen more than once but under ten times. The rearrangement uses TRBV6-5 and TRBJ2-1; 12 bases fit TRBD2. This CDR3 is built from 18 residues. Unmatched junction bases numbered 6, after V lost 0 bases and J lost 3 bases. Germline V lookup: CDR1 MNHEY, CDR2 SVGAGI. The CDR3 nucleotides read TGTGCCAGCAGTTACTCGGGCCCGGGACTAGCGGGCTACAATGAGCAGTTCTTC. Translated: CASSYSGPGLAGYNEQFF.

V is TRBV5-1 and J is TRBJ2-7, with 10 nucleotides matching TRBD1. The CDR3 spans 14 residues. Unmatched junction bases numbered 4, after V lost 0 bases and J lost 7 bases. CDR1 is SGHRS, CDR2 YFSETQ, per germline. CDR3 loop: CASSLGQGAQEQYF. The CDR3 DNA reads TGCGCCAGCAGCTTGGGACAGGGGGCGCAGGAGCAGTACTTC.

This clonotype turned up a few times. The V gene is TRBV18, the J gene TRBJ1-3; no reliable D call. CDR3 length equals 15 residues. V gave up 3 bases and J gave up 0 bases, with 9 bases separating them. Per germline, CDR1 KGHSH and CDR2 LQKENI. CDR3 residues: CASSPWSSSGNTIYF. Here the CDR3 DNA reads TGTGCCAGCTCACCGTGGTCCAGCTCTGGAAACACCATATATTTT.

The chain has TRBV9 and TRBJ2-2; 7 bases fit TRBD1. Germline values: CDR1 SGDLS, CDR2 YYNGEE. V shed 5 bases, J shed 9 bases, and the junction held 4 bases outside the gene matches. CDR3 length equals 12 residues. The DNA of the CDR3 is TGTGCCAGCAGTCTACAGGGGCGGGAGCTGTTTTTT. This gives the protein CASSLQGRELFF.

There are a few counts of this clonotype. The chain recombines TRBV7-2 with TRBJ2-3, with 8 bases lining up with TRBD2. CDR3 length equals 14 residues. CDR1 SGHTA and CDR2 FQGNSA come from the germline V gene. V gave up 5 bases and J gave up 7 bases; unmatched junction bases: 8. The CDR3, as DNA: TGTGCCAGCAGCCCGGGGGGGTATATGAATACGCAGTATTTT. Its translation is CASSPGGYMNTQYF. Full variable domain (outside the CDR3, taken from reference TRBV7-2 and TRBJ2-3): GAGVSQSPSNKVTEKGKDVELRCDPISGHTALYWYRQSLGQGLEFLIYFQGNSAPDKSGLPSDRFSAERTGGSVSTLTIQRTQQEDSAVYLCASSPGGYMNTQYFGPGTRLTVL.

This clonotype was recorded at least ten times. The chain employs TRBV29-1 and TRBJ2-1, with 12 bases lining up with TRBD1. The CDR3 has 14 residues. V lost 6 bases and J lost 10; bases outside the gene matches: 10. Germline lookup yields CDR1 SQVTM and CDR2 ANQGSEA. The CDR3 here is CSVLGGQGADEQFF. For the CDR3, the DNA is TGCAGCGTCTTAGGGGGACAGGGGGCAGACGAGCAGTTCTTC.

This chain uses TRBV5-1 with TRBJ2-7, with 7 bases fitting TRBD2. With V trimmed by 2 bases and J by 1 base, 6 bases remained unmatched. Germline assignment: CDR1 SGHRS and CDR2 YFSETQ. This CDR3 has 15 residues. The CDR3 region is CASSFFTAGSYEQYF. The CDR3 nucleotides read TGCGCCAGCAGCTTCTTTACAGCGGGATCCTACGAGCAGTACTTC.

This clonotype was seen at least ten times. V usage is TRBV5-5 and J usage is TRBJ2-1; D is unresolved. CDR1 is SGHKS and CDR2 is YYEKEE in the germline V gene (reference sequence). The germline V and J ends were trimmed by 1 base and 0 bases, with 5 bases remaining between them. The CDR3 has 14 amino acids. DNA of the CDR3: TGTGCCAGCAGCTTGTACCACTCCTACAATGAGCAGTTCTTC. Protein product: CASSLYHSYNEQFF.

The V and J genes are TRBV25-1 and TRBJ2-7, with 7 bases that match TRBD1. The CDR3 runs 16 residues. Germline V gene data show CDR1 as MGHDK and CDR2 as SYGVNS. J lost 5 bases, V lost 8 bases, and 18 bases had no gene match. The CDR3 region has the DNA TGTGCCAGCGGCCCCGGGCGACAGGGCCACCGCCACGAGCAGTACTTC. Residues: CASGPGRQGHRHEQYF.

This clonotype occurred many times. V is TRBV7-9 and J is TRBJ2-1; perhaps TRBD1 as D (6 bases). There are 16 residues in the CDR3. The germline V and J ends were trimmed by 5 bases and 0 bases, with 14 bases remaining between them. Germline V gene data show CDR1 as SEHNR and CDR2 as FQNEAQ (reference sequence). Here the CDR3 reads CASSGSRGSSYNEQFF. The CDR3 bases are TGTGCCAGCAGCGGTTCCAGGGGCAGCTCCTACAATGAGCAGTTCTTC.

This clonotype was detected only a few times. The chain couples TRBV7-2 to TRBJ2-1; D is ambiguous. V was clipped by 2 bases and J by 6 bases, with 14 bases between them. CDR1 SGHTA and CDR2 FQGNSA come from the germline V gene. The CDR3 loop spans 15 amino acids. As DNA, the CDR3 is TGTGCCAGCAGCTTACTCTCTGGGGTTCCCAATGAGCAGTTCTTC. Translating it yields CASSLLSGVPNEQFF.

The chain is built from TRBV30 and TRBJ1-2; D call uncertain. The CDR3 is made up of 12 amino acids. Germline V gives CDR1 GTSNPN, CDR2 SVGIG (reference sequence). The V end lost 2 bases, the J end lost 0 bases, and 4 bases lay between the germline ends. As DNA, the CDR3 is TGTGCCTGGAGTCCCCCTAACTATGGCTACACCTTC. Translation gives CAWSPPNYGYTF.

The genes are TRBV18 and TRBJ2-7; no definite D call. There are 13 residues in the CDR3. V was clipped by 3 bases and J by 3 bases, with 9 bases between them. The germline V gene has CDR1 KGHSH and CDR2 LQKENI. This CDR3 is CASSPSSGYEQYF. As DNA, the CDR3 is TGTGCCAGCTCACCCTCCTCGGGCTACGAGCAGTACTTC. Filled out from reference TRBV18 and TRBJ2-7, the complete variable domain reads NAGVMQNPRHLVRRRGQEARLRCSPMKGHSHVYWYRQLPEEGLKFMVYLQKENIIDESGMPKERFSAEFPKEGPSILRIQQVVRGDSAAYFCASSPSSGYEQYFGPGTRLTVT.